The 9 T cell receptor beta chains reported below all come from one sample, sequenced in a study of T-cell memory formation after mild COVID-19. TCRdb processed the 5' RACE reads anew with MiXCR; each CDR3 protein has one entry. The profile shows 560,000 or so distinct CDR3 sequences, 15% to 20% of them singletons. The sample comprised PBMCs or a T cell subset sorted from them (not recorded which). The receptor set was obtained from an adult woman who had mild COVID-19 (a few samples of this study predate the infection). Cell type and time point are not known.

The table lists this clonotype with many counts. The rearrangement joins TRBV12-3 or TRBV12-4 to TRBJ1-1, with 7 bases aligning to TRBD1. Germline trimming cut 3 bases from V and 3 bases from J; bases unmatched to any gene: 7. The CDR3 contains 15 residues. This CDR3 reads CASSFHRGRDTEAFF. The CDR3 DNA reads TGTGCCAGCAGTTTCCACAGGGGTCGGGACACTGAAGCTTTCTTT.

This clonotype was found a few times. V is TRBV29-1 and J is TRBJ2-7, with 10 bases identical to TRBD2. The V segment lost 7 bases and the J segment 2 bases; nucleotides outside the gene matches: 5. Germline assignment: CDR1 SQVTM and CDR2 ANQGSEA. This CDR3 has 13 amino acids. The CDR3 loop reads CSAGLANAYEQYF. CDR3 bases: TGCAGCGCGGGACTAGCGAATGCCTACGAGCAGTACTTC.

J is TRBJ1-2 and V is TRBV6-6; D is unclear. The CDR3 length is 12 residues. Germline V gives CDR1 MNHNY, CDR2 SVGAGI (reference sequence). V was shortened by 9 bases and J by 7 bases, with 15 bases between the two germline ends. CDR3 nucleotides: TGTGCCAGTTTAAACCTGGACCTTGGCTACACCTTC. Amino acid sequence: CASLNLDLGYTF.

This clonotype was counted only a few times. The chain employs TRBV6-2 or TRBV6-3 and TRBJ1-1, with D unresolved. V was trimmed by 0 bases and J by 0 bases, leaving 5 bases between them. CDR3 length equals 14 residues. From germline, CDR1 is MNHEY and CDR2 SVGEGT. The CDR3 loop reads CASSYSLLNTEAFF. CDR3 coding DNA: TGTGCCAGCAGTTACTCTTTGTTGAACACTGAAGCTTTCTTT.

This clonotype was detected only a few times. The chain couples TRBV20-1 to TRBJ2-1; 8 bases agree with TRBD2. CDR3 length: 17 residues. Unmatched junction bases numbered 14, after V lost 3 bases and J lost 4 bases. The germline V gene has CDR1 DFQATT and CDR2 SNEGSKA (reference sequence). The DNA of the CDR3 is TGCAGTGCTAGTCAACCTTTTAGGGCTAGCGGGTACAATGAGCAGTTCTTC. Residues: CSASQPFRASGYNEQFF.

This clonotype has more than one count but fewer than ten. V gene TRBV5-4 combines with J gene TRBJ2-7; the D is unclear. There are 13 residues in the CDR3. The V end was cut by 1 base, the J end by 2 bases, with 7 bases between. Germline CDR1 reads SGHNT; CDR2 reads YYREEE (reference sequence). In DNA form, the CDR3 reads TGTGCCAGCAGCTTGTCCCCCACCTACGAGCAGTACTTC. As protein: CASSLSPTYEQYF.

This clonotype was seen a handful of times. As DNA, the CDR3 is TGTGCCAGCAGTGAAGATGGGCCCCGAGCAGATACGCAGTATTTT. Protein sequence: CASSEDGPRADTQYF. The rearrangement links TRBV2 to TRBJ2-3; D gene unclear. The V gene lost 1 base and the J gene lost 4 bases, with 12 bases spanning the gap. The CDR3 has 15 residues. The germline gives CDR1 SNHLY, CDR2 FYNNEI.

This clonotype was found a few times. The chain combines TRBV7-3 with TRBJ2-2; 8 positions match TRBD2. The CDR3 loop spans 16 amino acids. The germline CDR1 and CDR2 sequences are SGHTA and FQGTGA. The V segment lost 0 bases and the J segment 4 bases; nucleotides outside the gene matches: 4. The CDR3 DNA reads as TGTGCCAGCAGCTTAACTTCTAGCGGGTTCACCGGGGAGCTGTTTTTT. It specifies CASSLTSSGFTGELFF.

The sample holds a few counts of this clonotype. The J gene is TRBJ2-6, the V gene TRBV4-3; D tentatively reads TRBD1 or TRBD2 (5 bases each). The CDR3 sequence is 16 residues long. The V end was cut by 4 bases, the J end by 4 bases, with 14 bases between. Germline V gene sequence: CDR1 LGHNA, CDR2 YSLEER. Here the CDR3 reads CASSRGAGVGANVLTF. For the CDR3, the DNA is TGCGCCAGCAGCCGGGGCGCCGGGGTCGGGGCCAACGTCCTGACTTTC.